Below are 10 T cell receptor beta chains sequenced from a single sample in a study of blood T cell repertoires in COVID-19. Some clones are missing from TCRdb's copy, which holds only in-frame ones; the method was immunoSEQ multiplex PCR. The data show 150,000 to 200,000 clones, with 65% to 85% seen just once and 15% to 20% held by the top ten. The source material was peripheral blood. The receptors were sampled from a man in his fifties or sixties with active or convalescent COVID-19.

The genes are TRBV7-2 and TRBJ1-2; 7 nucleotides line up with TRBD1. CDR3 length: 17 residues. Trimming at V came to 3 bases and at J to 1 base, leaving 11 bases not matched to a gene. CDR1 and CDR2 (germline): SGHTA, FQGNSA. Here the CDR3 reads CASSLDRTNRFNYGYTF. The CDR3 region has the DNA TGTGCCAGCAGCTTGGACAGGACTAACCGTTTTAACTATGGCTACACCTTC.

The genes are TRBV7-8 and TRBJ2-2; the D gene is possibly TRBD1 (5 bases). CDR3 length: 15 amino acids. Germline V lookup: CDR1 SGHVS, CDR2 FQNEAQ. V lost 6 bases and J 0 bases, leaving 11 bases between the germline ends. For the CDR3, the DNA is TGTGCCAGCAGATATAAACAGGCGAACACCGGGGAGCTGTTTTTT. Amino acid sequence: CASRYKQANTGELFF.

This clone was found once. The CDR3 DNA is TGTGCCAGCAGTTACCGAGATGGGACAGTCAATCAGCCCCAGCATTTT. Translation: CASSYRDGTVNQPQHF. The V gene is TRBV6-2 or TRBV6-3, the J gene TRBJ1-5, with 7 bases that match TRBD1. This CDR3 spans 16 amino acids. V shed 2 bases and J 3 bases; nucleotides not matched to a gene: 7. Germline CDR1 is MNHEY and CDR2 is SVGEGT.

The chain employs TRBV7-9 and TRBJ2-7, with 9 bases that match TRBD1. The CDR3 loop spans 16 amino acids. Looked up from germline, CDR1 is SEHNR and CDR2 is FQNEAQ (reference sequence). Trimming cost V 6 bases and J 3 bases; bases outside gene matches: 12. CDR3 protein: CASSLPEGQGLYEQYF. As DNA, the CDR3 is TGTGCCAGCAGTCTGCCGGAAGGACAGGGGCTCTACGAGCAGTACTTC.

The chain links TRBV11-2 to TRBJ1-1; D gene uncertain. Germline V gives CDR1 SGHAT, CDR2 FQNNGV. Trimming cost V 5 bases and J 1 base, with 8 bases left between them. CDR3 length: 13 amino acids. CDR3 sequence: CASSPNTNTEAFF. CDR3 nucleotide sequence: TGTGCCAGCAGCCCAAACACGAACACTGAAGCTTTCTTT.

V and J are TRBV7-2 and TRBJ2-1, with 9 bases that match TRBD2. Germline trimming cut 7 bases from V and 12 bases from J; bases unmatched to any gene: 13. There are 14 residues in the CDR3. The V gene's germline CDR1 is SGHTA and CDR2 FQGNSA. The CDR3, as DNA: TGTGCCAGCAACAGTAGGGGTAGCGGGAGTTTGCAGTTCTTC. Its translation: CASNSRGSGSLQFF.

The chain uses TRBV3-1 (or the pseudogene TRBV3-2) and TRBJ1-2; 7 bases map to TRBD1. The CDR3 is 12 amino acids. Germline CDR1 is LGHDT and CDR2 is YNNKEL (reference sequence). V shed 6 bases and J 6 bases; nucleotides not matched to a gene: 4. The CDR3 loop is CASSTGEDGYTF. The CDR3 bases are TGTGCCAGCAGTACAGGGGAGGATGGCTACACCTTC.

This chain uses TRBV11-3 with TRBJ1-2; 7 bases fit TRBD1. V was pared by 5 bases and J by 0 bases, with 12 bases of the junction left unmatched. Germline V gene lookup returns CDR1 SGHNT and CDR2 YENEEA. This CDR3 has 17 amino acids. The CDR3 nucleotides read TGTGCCAGCAGCCTTCGGACAGGTGGTGATTCTAACTATGGCTACACCTTC. Encoded protein: CASSLRTGGDSNYGYTF.

The J gene is TRBJ1-5, the V gene TRBV5-6, with 9 bases matching TRBD1. The V and J ends lost 4 bases and 0 bases, in that order; junction bases with no gene match: 11. The CDR3 loop spans 18 amino acids. Germline V lookup: CDR1 SGHDT, CDR2 YYEEEE. CDR3 sequence reads: CASSVGQGLGGSNQPQHF. The CDR3 DNA sequence: TGTGCCAGCAGCGTCGGACAGGGGCTAGGGGGTAGCAATCAGCCCCAGCATTTT.

The genes are TRBV2 and TRBJ2-1; 9 nucleotides align to TRBD1. The V segment lost 6 bases and the J segment 1 base; nucleotides outside the gene matches: 4. Germline assignment: CDR1 SNHLY and CDR2 FYNNEI. The length of the CDR3 is 15 residues. CDR3 in amino acids: CASRSDRGSYNEQFF. CDR3 bases: TGTGCCAGCAGATCCGACAGGGGGTCCTACAATGAGCAGTTCTTC.